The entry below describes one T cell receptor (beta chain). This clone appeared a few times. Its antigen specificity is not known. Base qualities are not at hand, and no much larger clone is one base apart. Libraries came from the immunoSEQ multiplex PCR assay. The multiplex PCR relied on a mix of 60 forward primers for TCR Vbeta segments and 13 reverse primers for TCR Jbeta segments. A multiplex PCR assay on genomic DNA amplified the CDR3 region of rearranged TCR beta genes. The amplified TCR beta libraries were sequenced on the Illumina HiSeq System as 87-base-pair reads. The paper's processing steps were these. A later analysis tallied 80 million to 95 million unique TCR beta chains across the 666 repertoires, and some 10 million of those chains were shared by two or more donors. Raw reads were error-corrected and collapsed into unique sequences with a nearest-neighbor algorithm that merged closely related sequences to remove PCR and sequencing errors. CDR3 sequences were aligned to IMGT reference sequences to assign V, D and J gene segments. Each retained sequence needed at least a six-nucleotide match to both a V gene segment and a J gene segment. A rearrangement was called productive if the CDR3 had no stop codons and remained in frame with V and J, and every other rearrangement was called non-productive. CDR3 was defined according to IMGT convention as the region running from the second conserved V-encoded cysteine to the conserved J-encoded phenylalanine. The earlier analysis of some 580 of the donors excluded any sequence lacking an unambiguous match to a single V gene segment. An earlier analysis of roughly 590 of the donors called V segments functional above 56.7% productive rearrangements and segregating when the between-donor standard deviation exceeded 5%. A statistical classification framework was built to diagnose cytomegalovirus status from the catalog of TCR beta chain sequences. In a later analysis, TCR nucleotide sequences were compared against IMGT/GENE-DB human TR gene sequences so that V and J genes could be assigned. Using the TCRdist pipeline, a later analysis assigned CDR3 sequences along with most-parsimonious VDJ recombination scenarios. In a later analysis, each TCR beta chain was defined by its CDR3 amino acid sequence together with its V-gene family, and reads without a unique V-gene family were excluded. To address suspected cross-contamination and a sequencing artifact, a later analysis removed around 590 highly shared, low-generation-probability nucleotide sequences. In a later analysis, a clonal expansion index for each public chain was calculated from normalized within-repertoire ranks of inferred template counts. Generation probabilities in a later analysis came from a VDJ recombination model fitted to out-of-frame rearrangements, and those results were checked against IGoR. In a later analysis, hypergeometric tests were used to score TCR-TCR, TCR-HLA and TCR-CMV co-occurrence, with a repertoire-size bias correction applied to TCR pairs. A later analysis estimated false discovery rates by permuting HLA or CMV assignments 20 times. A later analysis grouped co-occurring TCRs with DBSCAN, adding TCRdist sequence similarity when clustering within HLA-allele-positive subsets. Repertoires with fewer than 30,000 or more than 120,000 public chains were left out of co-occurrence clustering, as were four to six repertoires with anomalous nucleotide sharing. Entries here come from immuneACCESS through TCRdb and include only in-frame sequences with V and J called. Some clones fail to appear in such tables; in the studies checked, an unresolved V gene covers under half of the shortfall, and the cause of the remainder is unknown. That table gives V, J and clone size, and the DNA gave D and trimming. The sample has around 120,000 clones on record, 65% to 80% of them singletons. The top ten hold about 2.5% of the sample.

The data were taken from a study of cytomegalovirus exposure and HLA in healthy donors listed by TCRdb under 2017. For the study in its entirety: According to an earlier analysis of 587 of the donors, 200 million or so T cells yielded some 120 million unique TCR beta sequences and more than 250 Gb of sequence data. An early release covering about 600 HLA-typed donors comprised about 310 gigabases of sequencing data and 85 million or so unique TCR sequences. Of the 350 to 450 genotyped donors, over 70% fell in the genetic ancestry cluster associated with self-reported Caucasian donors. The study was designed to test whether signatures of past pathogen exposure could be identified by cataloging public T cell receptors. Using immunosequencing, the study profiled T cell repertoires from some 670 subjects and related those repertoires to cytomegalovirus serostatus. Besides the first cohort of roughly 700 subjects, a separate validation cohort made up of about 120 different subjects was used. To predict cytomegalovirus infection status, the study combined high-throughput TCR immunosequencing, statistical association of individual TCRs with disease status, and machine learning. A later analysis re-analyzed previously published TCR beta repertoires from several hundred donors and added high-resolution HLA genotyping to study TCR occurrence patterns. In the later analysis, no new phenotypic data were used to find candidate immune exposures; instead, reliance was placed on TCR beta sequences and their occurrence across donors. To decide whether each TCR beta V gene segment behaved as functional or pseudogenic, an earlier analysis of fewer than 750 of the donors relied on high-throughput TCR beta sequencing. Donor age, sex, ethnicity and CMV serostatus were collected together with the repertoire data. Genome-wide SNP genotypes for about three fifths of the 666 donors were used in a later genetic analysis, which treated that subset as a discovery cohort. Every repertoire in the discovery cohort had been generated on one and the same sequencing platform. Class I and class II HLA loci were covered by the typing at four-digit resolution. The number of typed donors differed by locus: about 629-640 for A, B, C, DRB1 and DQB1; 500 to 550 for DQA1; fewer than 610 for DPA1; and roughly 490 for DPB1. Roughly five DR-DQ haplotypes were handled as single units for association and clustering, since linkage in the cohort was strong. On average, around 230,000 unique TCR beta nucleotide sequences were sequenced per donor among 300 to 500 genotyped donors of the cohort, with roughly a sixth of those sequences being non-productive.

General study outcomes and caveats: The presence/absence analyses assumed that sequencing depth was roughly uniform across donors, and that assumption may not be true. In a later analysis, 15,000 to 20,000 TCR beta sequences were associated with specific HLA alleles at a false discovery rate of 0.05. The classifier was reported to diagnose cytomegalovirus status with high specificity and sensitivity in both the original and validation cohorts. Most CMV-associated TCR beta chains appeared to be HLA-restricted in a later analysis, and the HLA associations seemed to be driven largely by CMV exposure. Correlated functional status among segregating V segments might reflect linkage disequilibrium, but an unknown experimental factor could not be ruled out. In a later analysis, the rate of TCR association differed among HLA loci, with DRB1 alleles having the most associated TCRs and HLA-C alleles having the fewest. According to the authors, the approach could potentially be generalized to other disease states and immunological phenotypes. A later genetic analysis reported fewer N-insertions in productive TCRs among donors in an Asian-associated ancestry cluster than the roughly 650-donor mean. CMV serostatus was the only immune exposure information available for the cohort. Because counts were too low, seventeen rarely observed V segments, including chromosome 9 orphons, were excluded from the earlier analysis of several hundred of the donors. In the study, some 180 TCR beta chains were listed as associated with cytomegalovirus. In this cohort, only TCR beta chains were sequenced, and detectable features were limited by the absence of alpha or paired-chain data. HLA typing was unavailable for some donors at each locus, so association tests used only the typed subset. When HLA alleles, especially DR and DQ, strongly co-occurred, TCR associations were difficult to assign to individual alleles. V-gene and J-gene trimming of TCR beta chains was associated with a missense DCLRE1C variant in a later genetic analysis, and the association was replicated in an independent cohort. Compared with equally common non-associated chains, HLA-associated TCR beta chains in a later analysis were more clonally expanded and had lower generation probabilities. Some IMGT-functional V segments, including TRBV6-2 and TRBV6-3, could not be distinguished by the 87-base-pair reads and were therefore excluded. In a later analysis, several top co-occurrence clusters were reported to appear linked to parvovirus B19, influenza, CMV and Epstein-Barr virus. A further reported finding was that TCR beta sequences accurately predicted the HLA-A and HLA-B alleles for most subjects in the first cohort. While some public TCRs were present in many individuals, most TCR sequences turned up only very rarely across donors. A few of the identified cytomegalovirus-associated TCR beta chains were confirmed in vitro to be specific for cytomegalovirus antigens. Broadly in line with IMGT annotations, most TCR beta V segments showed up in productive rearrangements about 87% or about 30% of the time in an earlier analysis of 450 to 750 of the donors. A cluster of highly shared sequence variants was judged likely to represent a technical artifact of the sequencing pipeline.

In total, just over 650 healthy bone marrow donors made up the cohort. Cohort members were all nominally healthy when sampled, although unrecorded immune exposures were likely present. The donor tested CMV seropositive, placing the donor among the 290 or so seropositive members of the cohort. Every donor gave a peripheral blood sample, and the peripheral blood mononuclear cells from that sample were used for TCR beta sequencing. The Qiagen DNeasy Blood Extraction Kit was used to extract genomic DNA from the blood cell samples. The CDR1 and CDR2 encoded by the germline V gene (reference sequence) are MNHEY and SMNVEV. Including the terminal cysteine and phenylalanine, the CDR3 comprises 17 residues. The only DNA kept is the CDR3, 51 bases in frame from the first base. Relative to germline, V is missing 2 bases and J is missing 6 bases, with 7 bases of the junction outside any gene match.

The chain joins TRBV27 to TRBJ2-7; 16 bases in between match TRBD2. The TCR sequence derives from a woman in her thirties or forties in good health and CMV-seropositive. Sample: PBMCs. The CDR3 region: CASSLPPGLAGGREQYF. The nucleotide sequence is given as TGTGCCAGCAGTTTACCCCCGGGACTAGCGGGGGGGCGCGAGCAGTACTTC.